The next 32 T cell receptor beta chains were all read from a single sample in a study of spatial heterogeneity in lung cancer. Time point: sample taken at primary tumor resection. In TCRdb, the 5' RACE reads were re-called with MiXCR into one record per CDR3 protein. The table shows approximately 22,000 distinct CDR3 sequences, with 4.5% to 7% occurring only once. The source was PBMCs, collected at surgery. These receptors were collected from a male donor with early-stage non-small cell lung cancer.

This clonotype was detected ten times or more. The chain links TRBV13 to TRBJ1-5, with D perhaps matching TRBD1 (5 bases). The CDR3 covers 15 residues. The V end was cut by 7 bases, the J end by 6 bases, with 19 bases between. Germline values: CDR1 PRHDT, CDR2 FYEKMQ (reference sequence). The CDR3 DNA follows: TGTGCCAGCACCCGAGGGGTCCAGGGTGGTCAGCCCCAGCATTTT. Amino acid sequence: CASTRGVQGGQPQHF.

Within the sample, this clonotype is medium-sized. V is TRBV7-9 and J is TRBJ2-1; TRBD1 or TRBD2 may be the D gene (6 bases each). Germline-derived CDR1 and CDR2 are SEHNR and FQNEAQ (reference sequence). This CDR3 is built from 16 residues. Between the trimmed V and J ends, which lost 3 bases and 0 bases, there was a span of 12 bases. Here the CDR3 DNA reads TGTGCCAGCAGCTTTATAGGGGGGCCCTCCTACAATGAGCAGTTCTTC. It is translated as CASSFIGGPSYNEQFF.

This clonotype was seen repeatedly, ten times or more. The genes are TRBV6-5 and TRBJ1-4; possible D gene TRBD1, 6 bases. Trimming removed 6 bases from V and 3 bases from J, with 14 bases in between. The CDR3 is 15 residues long. Per germline, CDR1 MNHEY and CDR2 SVGAGI. CDR3 DNA sequence: TGTGCCAGCAGGCTCCTGGGGGCGGCTAATGAAAAACTGTTTTTT. It specifies CASRLLGAANEKLFF.

This clonotype was found many times. This chain connects TRBV7-2 to TRBJ2-1; D gene uncertain. The germline gives CDR1 SGHTA, CDR2 FQGNSA. V was pared by 2 bases and J by 2 bases, with 13 bases between. The CDR3 spans 16 residues. The CDR3 region is CASSLWSRTTYNEQFF. In nucleotides, the CDR3 is TGTGCCAGCAGCTTATGGTCCAGAACCACCTACAATGAGCAGTTCTTC.

This clonotype has at least ten counts. The genes are TRBV18 and TRBJ1-1; D not resolved. Trimming removed 3 bases from V and 11 bases from J, with 16 bases in between. The CDR3 is made up of 13 amino acids. From germline, CDR1 is KGHSH and CDR2 LQKENI. The CDR3 region is CASSPAGSQTAFF. The CDR3 DNA reads TGTGCCAGCTCACCGGCTGGGTCGCAAACGGCTTTCTTT. The full variable domain, in which reference TRBV18 and TRBJ1-1 provide the parts outside the CDR3, is NAGVMQNPRHLVRRRGQEARLRCSPMKGHSHVYWYRQLPEEGLKFMVYLQKENIIDESGMPKERFSAEFPKEGPSILRIQQVVRGDSAAYFCASSPAGSQTAFFGQGTRLTVV.

This clonotype was recorded at least ten times. The chain has TRBV7-2 and TRBJ2-1; TRBD1 aligns across 8 bases. Germline CDR1 reads SGHTA; CDR2 reads FQGNSA. The CDR3 loop spans 15 amino acids. J was trimmed by 6 bases and V by 3 bases; bases with no gene match: 7. The CDR3 here is CASSFRRTGFNEQFF. In DNA form, the CDR3 reads TGTGCCAGCAGCTTTCGCAGGACAGGGTTCAATGAGCAGTTCTTC.

The rearrangement uses TRBV20-1 and TRBJ1-6; possible D gene TRBD1, 6 bases. The CDR3 runs 15 residues. Germline loops: CDR1 DFQATT, CDR2 SNEGSKA (reference sequence). Deletions cut 2 bases from V and 9 bases from J, with 17 bases between. In DNA form, the CDR3 reads TGCAGTGCTAGAAGAGGGGGGACCGACGGTTCACCCCTCCACTTT. Encoded protein: CSARRGGTDGSPLHF.

This clonotype occurred many times. Here the CDR3 reads CASSPPASRTQYF. In DNA, the CDR3 is TGTGCCAGCAGCCCACCGGCCAGCCGTACGCAGTATTTT. The chain uses TRBV7-3 and TRBJ2-3, with D uncertain. Trimming pared 5 bases from V and 8 bases from J, leaving 14 bases between. The CDR3 consists of 13 residues. The V gene's germline CDR1 is SGHTA and CDR2 FQGTGA.

About this clonotype: This clone may be a read error of a much larger clone one base away. The rearrangement links TRBV2 to TRBJ2-5; D is uncertain. V shed 8 bases and J shed 6 bases, with 25 bases lying between them. This CDR3 contains 16 residues. CDR1 SNHLY and CDR2 FYNNEI come from the germline V gene. The CDR3 DNA is TGTGCCAGCTGCGGACGTGTAGGCGACCCACCGCAGACCCAGTACTTC. This translates into CASCGRVGDPPQTQYF.

CDR3 region: CASSRKAYEQYF. CDR3 nucleotide sequence: TGTGCCAGCAGCCGAAAGGCCTACGAGCAGTACTTC. The chain uses TRBV3-1 and TRBJ2-7; D gene unclear. Trimming left V 4 bases short and J 2 bases short, with 6 bases between. Germline assignment: CDR1 LGHDT and CDR2 YNNKEL (reference sequence). The CDR3 is 12 amino acids.

This clonotype appeared many times. V gene TRBV19 combines with J gene TRBJ2-2; 7 bases fit TRBD1. This CDR3 has 15 amino acids. The V segment lost 5 bases and the J segment 7 bases; nucleotides outside the gene matches: 10. CDR1 is LNHDA and CDR2 is SQIVND in the germline V gene (reference sequence). The CDR3 nucleotides read TGTGCCAGTAGTCCGCGACAGGGTAAAATCGGGGAGCTGTTTTTT. Its protein is CASSPRQGKIGELFF.

Only a few counts were recorded for this clonotype. The chain links TRBV20-1 to TRBJ2-1, with D possibly TRBD1 on 5 matching bases. The CDR3 covers 16 residues. Germline CDR1 and CDR2: DFQATT and SNEGSKA (reference sequence). Trimming took 6 bases from V and 7 from J, leaving 25 bases between them. The CDR3 reads CSASEGPGRIANEQFF. CDR3 sequence (DNA): TGCAGTGCCTCAGAAGGGCCAGGGCGAATTGCAAATGAGCAGTTCTTC.

There are many counts of this clonotype. The chain combines TRBV11-2 with TRBJ1-1; TRBD1 matches 8 bases. With V trimmed by 4 bases and J by 3 bases, 10 bases remained unmatched. CDR3 length: 16 amino acids. Germline CDR1 SGHAT, CDR2 FQNNGV. The CDR3 DNA follows: TGTGCCAGCAGCTCCTATCCCGAGACAGGGGACACTGAAGCTTTCTTT. Translation: CASSSYPETGDTEAFF.

This clonotype has ten or more counts. The chain couples TRBV20-1 to TRBJ2-1; a weak D match, TRBD1 (6 bases). This CDR3 has 12 residues. V lost 6 bases, J lost 5 bases, and 11 bases lay in between. Germline V gives CDR1 DFQATT, CDR2 SNEGSKA (reference sequence). The CDR3 sequence is CSARGQNNEQFF. The DNA for the CDR3 is TGCAGTGCCCGAGGACAGAACAATGAGCAGTTCTTC.

V and J are TRBV27 and TRBJ2-1; 7 nucleotides match TRBD1. Germline V lookup: CDR1 MNHEY, CDR2 SMNVEV (reference sequence). The CDR3 runs 11 residues. The trim removed 8 bases at V and 13 bases at J, leaving 8 bases unmatched. The CDR3: CASSTWTGQFF. CDR3 DNA sequence: TGTGCCAGCTCAACCTGGACAGGTCAGTTCTTC.

This clonotype was seen repeatedly, ten times or more. The chain employs TRBV28 and TRBJ2-1, with D tentatively TRBD2 (5 bases). Germline values: CDR1 MDHEN, CDR2 SYDVKM. This CDR3 contains 15 residues. V shed 8 bases and J shed 3 bases, with 17 bases lying between them. The CDR3 sequence is CASLVGVGLYNEQFF. DNA for the CDR3: TGTGCCAGCTTAGTCGGGGTTGGGCTCTACAATGAGCAGTTCTTC. Together with reference TRBV28 and TRBJ2-1, the CDR3 gives the full variable domain: DVKVTQSSRYLVKRTGEKVFLECVQDMDHENMFWYRQDPGLGLRLIYFSYDVKMKEKGDIPEGYSVSREKKERFSLILESASTNQTSMYLCASLVGVGLYNEQFFGPGTRLTVL.

Many counts were recorded for this clonotype. This rearrangement joins TRBV6-6 to TRBJ1-1; 7 positions agree with TRBD1. Germline loops: CDR1 MNHNY, CDR2 SVGAGI (reference sequence). This CDR3 comprises 13 residues. V lost 6 bases and J lost 1; bases outside the gene matches: 2. CDR3 nucleotides: TGTGCCAGCAGGCGGACAGGGAACACTGAAGCTTTCTTT. Translated, it gives CASRRTGNTEAFF.

The sample holds a few counts of this clonotype. The chain carries TRBV28 and TRBJ2-4; D is possibly TRBD1 (5 bases). The CDR3 is 18 amino acids. Per the germline V gene, CDR1 is MDHEN and CDR2 is SYDVKM. Trimming removed 6 bases at V and 2 bases at J, with 23 bases between. CDR3 nucleotide sequence: TGTGCCAGCAGGTTTTTTCGAACAGGTCGTCGGTCCAAAAACATTCAGTACTTC. Amino acid sequence: CASRFFRTGRRSKNIQYF.

This clonotype occurred many times. This chain joins TRBV5-1 and TRBJ2-5; TRBD1 is a possible D gene (6 bases). Germline CDR1 is SGHRS and CDR2 is YFSETQ. Between the trimmed V and J ends, which lost 2 bases and 2 bases, there was a span of 7 bases. The CDR3 extends over 13 amino acids. Here the CDR3 reads CASSFGQQETQYF. The CDR3 coding sequence is TGCGCCAGCAGCTTCGGACAGCAAGAGACCCAGTACTTC.

V is TRBV2 and J is TRBJ2-2; perhaps D is TRBD1 or TRBD2 (5 bases each). The CDR3 has 15 residues. Germline CDR1 reads SNHLY; CDR2 reads FYNNEI. Between the trimmed V and J ends, which lost 6 bases and 2 bases, there was a span of 13 bases. The chain's CDR3 is CASRGVRGNTGELFF. In DNA form, the CDR3 reads TGTGCCAGCAGGGGAGTTAGGGGCAACACCGGGGAGCTGTTTTTT.

This clonotype was counted a few times. The chain combines TRBV20-1 with TRBJ2-7; no clear D gene. The germline V gene encodes CDR1 DFQATT and CDR2 SNEGSKA (reference sequence). The CDR3 sequence is 11 residues long. Trimming took off 6 bases at V and 4 bases at J, with 10 bases between the two ends. CDR3 sequence reads: CSAGGSYEQYF. CDR3 nucleotide sequence: TGCAGTGCAGGCGGATCTTACGAGCAGTACTTC.

The sample holds a few counts of this clonotype. V usage is TRBV10-3 and J usage is TRBJ2-3; the match to TRBD2 covers 9 bases. Germline assignment: CDR1 ENHRY and CDR2 SYGVKD. The CDR3 is made up of 17 amino acids. V lost 4 bases and J lost 2; bases outside the gene matches: 10. The CDR3 sequence is CAISGGLARNYTDTQYF. CDR3 bases: TGTGCCATCAGTGGGGGACTAGCACGAAACTACACAGATACGCAGTATTTT.

This clonotype was found many times. V is TRBV6-5 and J is TRBJ2-1; possibly TRBD1 or TRBD2 for D (6 bases each). The germline V gene encodes CDR1 MNHEY and CDR2 SVGAGI. There are 15 residues in the CDR3. Trimming stripped 5 bases from V and 5 bases from J, with 16 bases between. The DNA of the CDR3 is TGTGCCAGCAGTCCCCGGAGGGGGTTGAACAATGAGCAGTTCTTC. Its protein product is CASSPRRGLNNEQFF.

This clonotype was detected many times. The chain uses TRBV3-1 and TRBJ2-7, with 9 nucleotides matching TRBD2. CDR1 is LGHDT, CDR2 YNNKEL, per germline (reference sequence). The junction had 10 bases not matched to a gene; V was cut back by 4 bases and J by 6 bases. The CDR3 extends over 15 amino acids. In nucleotides, the CDR3 is TGTGCCAGCAGCCCTCTCGGAAGCGGGAGGAGCGAGCAGTACTTC. Protein sequence: CASSPLGSGRSEQYF.

This clonotype was observed a few times. V gene TRBV19 combines with J gene TRBJ2-7, with D perhaps assigned TRBD1 or TRBD2 (5 bases each). V was trimmed by 5 bases and J by 6 bases, leaving 14 bases between them. The CDR3 sequence is 13 residues long. From germline, CDR1 is LNHDA and CDR2 SQIVND (reference sequence). The CDR3 nucleotides read TGTGCCAGTAGTCCGGGACCGGCGGGCGAGCAGTACTTC. The encoded protein is CASSPGPAGEQYF.

This clonotype was recorded many times. The CDR3 is CASSQLAGGDYNEQFF. CDR3 coding DNA: TGTGCCAGCAGCCAACTAGCGGGAGGGGACTACAATGAGCAGTTCTTC. This sequence joins TRBV3-1 and TRBJ2-1; the match to TRBD2 covers 12 bases. The CDR3 is 16 amino acids. V lost 2 bases to trimming and J lost 3 bases; unmatched junction nucleotides: 2. The germline gives CDR1 LGHDT, CDR2 YNNKEL (reference sequence).

This clonotype has more than one count but fewer than ten. V usage is TRBV30 and J usage is TRBJ1-1, with a possible D match to TRBD1 (5 bases). V lost 1 base to trimming and J lost 10 bases, with 13 bases between them. This CDR3 is built from 12 residues. CDR1 is GTSNPN and CDR2 is SVGIG in the germline V gene (reference sequence). DNA of the CDR3: TGTGCCTGGAGTGCAGGTTCGGGGGGAGCTTTCTTT. Translation gives CAWSAGSGGAFF.

This clonotype occurred many times. In DNA, the CDR3 is TGTGCCTGGAATGGAGACAGGGTCGGCGGGGAGCAGTACTTC. It codes for CAWNGDRVGGEQYF. V gene TRBV30 combines with J gene TRBJ2-7, with 7 bases aligning to TRBD1. CDR1 and CDR2 (germline): GTSNPN, SVGIG (reference sequence). After removal of 4 bases from V and 7 bases from J, the junction contained 13 bases not matched to a gene. This CDR3 has 14 residues. The entire variable domain, with the rest obtained from reference TRBV30 and TRBJ2-7, is as follows: SQTIHQWPATLVQPVGSPLSLECTVEGTSNPNLYWYRQAAGRGLQLLFYSVGIGQISSEVPQNLSASRPQDRQFILSSKKLLLSDSGFYLCAWNGDRVGGEQYFGPGTRLTVT.

This clonotype was observed many times. The chain carries TRBV27 and TRBJ2-7, with D unresolved. Trimming shortened V by 6 bases and J by 1 base, and 10 bases separated the two germline ends. Germline V gene sequence: CDR1 MNHEY, CDR2 SMNVEV (reference sequence). The CDR3 contains 13 residues. The CDR3 DNA sequence: TGTGCCAGCAGACTCTTTGGGTCCTACGAGCAGTACTTC. Encoded protein: CASRLFGSYEQYF.

This clonotype occurred many times. This chain links TRBV29-1 with TRBJ2-3; D uncertain. The CDR3 is made up of 13 amino acids. The V end was cut by 2 bases, the J end by 5 bases, with 11 bases between. Germline CDR1 reads SQVTM; CDR2 reads ANQGSEA. Here the CDR3 DNA reads TGCAGCGTTGAACGCGCTGTGGGAGATACGCAGTATTTT. Encoded protein: CSVERAVGDTQYF.

This clonotype was seen repeatedly, ten times or more. The chain joins TRBV7-2 to TRBJ2-1; D is possibly TRBD1 (6 bases). The germline V and J ends were trimmed by 1 base and 9 bases, with 16 bases remaining between them. The CDR3 totals 15 residues. Germline-derived CDR1 and CDR2 are SGHTA and FQGNSA. CDR3 nucleotide sequence: TGTGCCAGCAGCTTAGGGACAGTAGGGGATAGTGAGCAGTTCTTC. This sequence encodes CASSLGTVGDSEQFF.

V is TRBV18 and J is TRBJ2-7; 9 nucleotides align to TRBD2. The CDR3 has 14 residues. Germline-derived CDR1 and CDR2 are KGHSH and LQKENI. J lost 3 bases, V lost 5 bases, and 5 bases had no gene match. Here the CDR3 reads CASSAGGGDYEQYF. DNA of the CDR3: TGTGCCAGCTCAGCGGGAGGGGGAGACTACGAGCAGTACTTC.